These T cell receptor beta chains were read from a single sample in a study of OX40 agonist ivuxolimab in advanced cancers. Measured with immunoSEQ multiplex PCR; TCRdb has only the in-frame clones, and not every one. Counted here are about 19,000 clones, 77% occurring once; the ten biggest clones make up roughly a sixth. Material: CD4+ or CD8+ T cells sorted from blood, obtained in a trial of the OX40 agonist ivuxolimab. The origin of the receptors is an adult with an advanced solid tumor such as melanoma, head and neck, liver or kidney cancer. CDR3s include the opening cysteine and the closing phenylalanine or tryptophan. Each record gives: CDR3 protein, CDR3 DNA, CDR3 length, J gene, clone size, V gene, D gene. A D gene is named only where the DNA matches it firmly. Clone size, where shown, is once, few, many, or a class for clones that have expanded.

CDR3aa: CASSLQGGLYEQYF; CDR3nt: TGTGCCAGCAGTCTCCAGGGAGGCCTCTACGAGCAGTACTTC; len: 14; j_gene: TRBJ2-7; abundance: NA; v_gene: TRBV13; d_gene: NA
CDR3aa: CASSLSPYEQYF; CDR3nt: TGTGCCAGCAGCTTATCCCCGTACGAGCAGTACTTC; len: 12; j_gene: TRBJ2-7; abundance: NA; v_gene: TRBV7-6; d_gene: NA
CDR3aa: CASSLGTASGNTIYF; CDR3nt: TGCGCCAGCAGCTTGGGGACAGCCTCTGGAAACACCATATATTTT; len: 15; j_gene: TRBJ1-3; abundance: once; v_gene: TRBV5-1; d_gene: NA
CDR3aa: CASSEGPSSGNTIYF; CDR3nt: TGTGCCAGCAGTGAAGGGCCAAGCTCTGGAAACACCATATATTTT; len: 15; j_gene: TRBJ1-3; abundance: medium-sized; v_gene: TRBV2; d_gene: NA
CDR3aa: CASSLGGGVSYNEQFF; CDR3nt: TGTGCCAGCAGCTTGGGAGGTGGGGTGTCCTACAATGAGCAGTTCTTC; len: 16; j_gene: TRBJ2-1; abundance: NA; v_gene: TRBV5-6; d_gene: NA
CDR3aa: CASSGFPFTSSSYEQYF; CDR3nt: TGTGCCAGCAGTGGTTTCCCATTTACCTCAAGCTCCTACGAGCAGTACTTC; len: 17; j_gene: TRBJ2-7; abundance: NA; v_gene: TRBV6-1; d_gene: NA
CDR3aa: CASSFSTIRSNEQFF; CDR3nt: TGTGCCAGCAGTTTTTCGACCATCCGAAGCAATGAGCAGTTCTTC; len: 15; j_gene: TRBJ2-1; abundance: NA; v_gene: TRBV27; d_gene: NA
CDR3aa: CASSSTQANEQFF; CDR3nt: TGTGCCAGCAGTTCCACCCAGGCCAATGAGCAGTTCTTC; len: 13; j_gene: TRBJ2-1; abundance: NA; v_gene: TRBV28; d_gene: NA
CDR3aa: CASSLSGGARDTEAFF; CDR3nt: TGTGCCAGCAGTTTATCCGGGGGCGCTCGGGACACTGAAGCTTTCTTT; len: 16; j_gene: TRBJ1-1; abundance: NA; v_gene: TRBV28; d_gene: NA
CDR3aa: CASSGTGAEEQYF; CDR3nt: TGTGCCAGCAGCGGGACAGGGGCGGAGGAGCAGTACTTC; len: 13; j_gene: TRBJ2-7; abundance: NA; v_gene: TRBV21-1; d_gene: NA
CDR3aa: CASAKREGNEQFF; CDR3nt: TGTGCCAGCGCCAAGCGGGAGGGGAATGAGCAGTTCTTC; len: 13; j_gene: TRBJ2-1; abundance: NA; v_gene: TRBV6-5; d_gene: TRBD2
CDR3aa: CASSQALGLADSYEQYF; CDR3nt: TGCGCCAGCAGCCAAGCCCTTGGACTAGCGGACTCCTACGAGCAGTACTTC; len: 17; j_gene: TRBJ2-7; abundance: NA; v_gene: TRBV4-1; d_gene: TRBD2
CDR3aa: CASSLGPGEDYEQYF; CDR3nt: TGTGCCAGCAGCTTAGGGCCAGGGGAGGACTACGAGCAGTACTTC; len: 15; j_gene: TRBJ2-7; abundance: NA; v_gene: TRBV7-6; d_gene: NA
CDR3aa: CASSEGAGGGETQYF; CDR3nt: TGCGCCAGCAGTGAAGGAGCGGGAGGAGGAGAGACCCAGTACTTC; len: 15; j_gene: TRBJ2-5; abundance: few; v_gene: TRBV10-2; d_gene: TRBD2
CDR3aa: CASSYPGELFF; CDR3nt: TGTGCCAGCAGTTACCCCGGGGAGCTGTTTTTT; len: 11; j_gene: TRBJ2-2; abundance: NA; v_gene: TRBV6-5; d_gene: NA
CDR3aa: CASSLARTGNTEAFF; CDR3nt: TGTGCCAGCAGCTTAGCCCGGACAGGGAACACTGAAGCTTTCTTT; len: 15; j_gene: TRBJ1-1; abundance: NA; v_gene: TRBV7-2; d_gene: TRBD1
CDR3aa: CASTKGQRTEAFF; CDR3nt: TGTGCCAGCACTAAAGGACAGCGCACTGAAGCTTTCTTT; len: 13; j_gene: TRBJ1-1; abundance: few; v_gene: TRBV6-9; d_gene: NA
CDR3aa: CASSWGDTQYF; CDR3nt: TGTGCCAGCAGCTGGGGGGATACGCAGTATTTT; len: 11; j_gene: TRBJ2-3; abundance: NA; v_gene: TRBV28; d_gene: NA
CDR3aa: CAWRGTSEGWVSDTQYF; CDR3nt: TGTGCCTGGAGGGGGACTAGCGAGGGGTGGGTGTCAGATACGCAGTATTTT; len: 17; j_gene: TRBJ2-3; abundance: NA; v_gene: TRBV30; d_gene: TRBD2
CDR3aa: CASSPTSGTLNTQYF; CDR3nt: TGTGCCAGCAGCCCGACTAGCGGGACACTGAATACGCAGTATTTT; len: 15; j_gene: TRBJ2-3; abundance: NA; v_gene: TRBV7-2; d_gene: TRBD2
CDR3aa: CASSLAGTGPYTGELFF; CDR3nt: TGCGCCAGCAGCTTGGCCGGCACAGGGCCCTACACCGGGGAGCTGTTTTTT; len: 17; j_gene: TRBJ2-2; abundance: NA; v_gene: TRBV5-1; d_gene: NA
CDR3aa: CASSSLTRASYNEQFF; CDR3nt: TGTGCCAGCAGCTCCCTAACTAGGGCCTCCTACAATGAGCAGTTCTTC; len: 16; j_gene: TRBJ2-1; abundance: NA; v_gene: TRBV7-8; d_gene: NA
CDR3aa: CASRDTTGTYEQYF; CDR3nt: TGTGCCAGCAGGGATACAACAGGGACCTACGAGCAGTACTTC; len: 14; j_gene: TRBJ2-7; abundance: NA; v_gene: TRBV2; d_gene: NA
CDR3aa: CASSEVAWGGAETQYF; CDR3nt: TGTGCCAGCAGTGAGGTCGCTTGGGGGGGCGCGGAGACCCAGTACTTC; len: 16; j_gene: TRBJ2-5; abundance: once; v_gene: TRBV6-1; d_gene: NA
CDR3aa: CASEPWLAGGSYEQYF; CDR3nt: TGTGCCAGCGAGCCCTGGCTAGCGGGAGGATCCTACGAGCAGTACTTC; len: 16; j_gene: TRBJ2-7; abundance: NA; v_gene: TRBV11-2; d_gene: TRBD2
CDR3aa: CASSQDPGQGNSPLHF; CDR3nt: TGCGCCAGCAGCCAGGACCCGGGACAGGGAAATTCACCCCTCCACTTT; len: 16; j_gene: TRBJ1-6; abundance: NA; v_gene: TRBV4-1; d_gene: TRBD1
CDR3aa: CASSQGPGDGNEKLFF; CDR3nt: TGCGCCAGCAGCCAAGGGCCCGGGGACGGTAATGAAAAACTGTTTTTT; len: 16; j_gene: TRBJ1-4; abundance: NA; v_gene: TRBV4-1; d_gene: NA
CDR3aa: CASSLSPTGNTEAFF; CDR3nt: TGTGCCAGCAGTTTATCCCCAACAGGCAACACTGAAGCTTTCTTT; len: 15; j_gene: TRBJ1-1; abundance: NA; v_gene: TRBV27; d_gene: NA
CDR3aa: CASSFVPLSRNEQYF; CDR3nt: TGTGCCAGCAGTTTCGTTCCCCTTAGTCGGAACGAGCAGTACTTC; len: 15; j_gene: TRBJ2-7; abundance: NA; v_gene: TRBV28; d_gene: NA
CDR3aa: CASSPGTSSYEQYF; CDR3nt: TGTGCCAGCAGCCCCGGGACGTCCTCCTACGAGCAGTACTTC; len: 14; j_gene: TRBJ2-7; abundance: once; v_gene: TRBV27; d_gene: NA
CDR3aa: CASSFVSGYNEQFF; CDR3nt: TGCGCCAGCAGCTTTGTCAGCGGATACAATGAGCAGTTCTTC; len: 14; j_gene: TRBJ2-1; abundance: NA; v_gene: TRBV5-1; d_gene: NA
CDR3aa: CASSKVGGGNTHRQETQYF; CDR3nt: NA; len: 19; j_gene: TRBJ2-5; abundance: NA; v_gene: TRBV21-1; d_gene: NA
CDR3aa: CASRGRRNEQFF; CDR3nt: TGTGCCAGCAGGGGGCGGAGGAATGAGCAGTTCTTC; len: 12; j_gene: TRBJ2-1; abundance: NA; v_gene: TRBV6-4; d_gene: NA
CDR3aa: CASSYLDSYTEAFF; CDR3nt: TGTGCCAGCAGTTACCTGGACAGTTACACTGAAGCTTTCTTT; len: 14; j_gene: TRBJ1-1; abundance: once; v_gene: TRBV6-6; d_gene: NA
CDR3aa: CASSPGTATYEQYF; CDR3nt: TGTGCCAGCAGTCCCGGGACGGCCACCTACGAGCAGTACTTC; len: 14; j_gene: TRBJ2-7; abundance: NA; v_gene: TRBV28; d_gene: NA
CDR3aa: CASSQGSGGTYEQYF; CDR3nt: TGCGCCAGCAGCCAAGGGTCGGGAGGCACCTACGAGCAGTACTTC; len: 15; j_gene: TRBJ2-7; abundance: NA; v_gene: TRBV4-1; d_gene: TRBD2
CDR3aa: CASSFLTGINEQFF; CDR3nt: TGTGCCAGCAGCTTTTTGACAGGCATCAATGAGCAGTTCTTC; len: 14; j_gene: TRBJ2-1; abundance: NA; v_gene: TRBV13; d_gene: NA
CDR3aa: CASSLGRYNEQFF; CDR3nt: TGTGCCAGCAGCTTAGGACGGTACAATGAGCAGTTCTTC; len: 13; j_gene: TRBJ2-1; abundance: NA; v_gene: TRBV7-4; d_gene: NA
CDR3aa: CASSALTGVSSYEQYF; CDR3nt: TGCGCCAGCAGCGCCCTCACAGGGGTCAGCTCCTACGAGCAGTACTTC; len: 16; j_gene: TRBJ2-7; abundance: NA; v_gene: TRBV7-2; d_gene: TRBD1